These 15 T cell receptor beta chains were sequenced from one sample in a study of cytomegalovirus exposure and HLA in healthy donors. The PCR was carried out with 60 Vbeta primers and 13 Jbeta primers. Produced via immunoSEQ multiplex PCR; TCRdb's table is partial and in-frame only. The sample holds about 120,000 clones, roughly 65% seen once. The source material was PBMCs. The receptors stem from a man in his forties in good health and CMV-seropositive.

The CDR3: CASSRTRDRDRYGYTF. The CDR3 coding sequence is TGTGCCAGCAGTAGAACCAGGGACAGGGACCGCTATGGCTACACCTTC. The chain recombines TRBV28 with TRBJ1-2, with 9 nucleotides matching TRBD1. Unmatched junction bases numbered 11, after V lost 5 bases and J lost 4 bases. Per the germline V gene, CDR1 is MDHEN and CDR2 is SYDVKM. The CDR3 extends over 16 amino acids.

The genes are TRBV5-1 and TRBJ1-2; perhaps TRBD1 as D (6 bases). V shed 2 bases and J shed 4 bases, with 18 bases lying between them. Germline V lookup: CDR1 SGHRS, CDR2 YFSETQ. The CDR3 contains 16 residues. The CDR3 DNA follows: TGCGCCAGCAGCTTAAGGAACAGGGTTGACGGCTATGGCTACACCTTC. Translating it yields CASSLRNRVDGYGYTF.

To note about this clone: The sample holds other DNA sequences that translate to the same CDR3. The chain employs TRBV7-9 and TRBJ2-7; 7 nucleotides agree with TRBD2. Germline loops: CDR1 SEHNR, CDR2 FQNEAQ (reference sequence). V shed 2 bases and J 6 bases; nucleotides not matched to a gene: 1. The CDR3 is made up of 12 amino acids. CDR3 DNA sequence: TGTGCCAGCAGCTTAACGGGGGGCGAGCAGTACTTC. It encodes CASSLTGGEQYF. The variable domain in full, with the rest retrieved from reference TRBV7-9 and TRBJ2-7, is DTGVSQNPRHKITKRGQNVTFRCDPISEHNRLYWYRQTLGQGPEFLTYFQNEAQLEKSRLLSDRFSAERPKGSFSTLEIQRTEQGDSAMYLCASSLTGGEQYFGPGTRLTVT.

This rearrangement joins TRBV18 to TRBJ1-1; 9 bases agree with TRBD1. Germline V gene sequence: CDR1 KGHSH, CDR2 LQKENI. V was clipped by 3 bases and J by 5 bases; unmatched bases: 7. The CDR3 length is 15 residues. The CDR3 loop is CASSPWDRVGTEAFF. CDR3 bases: TGTGCCAGCTCACCCTGGGACAGGGTTGGGACTGAAGCTTTCTTT.

This clone was counted a few times. The genes are TRBV5-1 and TRBJ1-5, with TRBD1 identical over 9 bases. CDR3 size: 17 residues. V dropped 3 bases and J dropped 6; count of bases not matched to a gene: 13. Germline CDR1 reads SGHRS; CDR2 reads YFSETQ. CDR3 nucleotides: TGCGCCAGCAGCTGGTTTATTACAGGGGGCAAAATTCAGCCCCAGCATTTT. The encoded protein is CASSWFITGGKIQPQHF.

This chain joins TRBV4-2 and TRBJ2-5; TRBD2 is a possible D gene (5 bases). This CDR3 has 15 amino acids. Per germline, CDR1 LGHNA and CDR2 YNFKEQ. V dropped 0 bases and J dropped 4 bases, with 12 bases sitting between them. CDR3 in DNA: TGTGCCAGCAGCCAAGATAACCGGGGTAGAGAGACCCAGTACTTC. Translated: CASSQDNRGRETQYF.

This clone came up once. The J gene is TRBJ2-3, the V gene TRBV4-2; tentative D call: TRBD2 (6 bases). V was clipped by 0 bases and J by 0 bases, with 13 bases between them. This CDR3 spans 17 amino acids. The germline V gene has CDR1 LGHNA and CDR2 YNFKEQ. CDR3 nucleotide sequence: TGTGCCAGCAGCCAAGAAGGGGCGGGATTTAGCACAGATACGCAGTATTTT. Amino acid sequence: CASSQEGAGFSTDTQYF.

The chain couples TRBV6-5 to TRBJ1-2; 11 nucleotides align to TRBD1. The junction had 4 bases not matched to a gene; V was cut back by 2 bases and J by 5 bases. CDR1 MNHEY and CDR2 SVGAGI come from the germline V gene. This CDR3 is built from 15 residues. CDR3: CASSYDGQGAYGYTF. Here the CDR3 DNA reads TGTGCCAGCAGTTACGATGGACAGGGGGCATATGGCTACACCTTC.

The chain is built from TRBV5-1 and TRBJ1-1, with 11 bases lining up with TRBD1. V lost 1 base to trimming and J lost 6 bases; unmatched junction nucleotides: 8. The CDR3 spans 16 residues. Germline V gene data show CDR1 as SGHRS and CDR2 as YFSETQ. CDR3 loop: CASSLLGTGGFSEAFF. The CDR3 DNA sequence: TGCGCCAGCAGCTTGTTGGGGACAGGGGGTTTCTCTGAAGCTTTCTTT.

This rearrangement joins TRBV15 to TRBJ2-7; D may be TRBD1 (6 bases). V was shortened by 6 bases and J by 3 bases, with 27 bases between the two germline ends. This CDR3 region has 18 residues. CDR1 LNHNV and CDR2 YYDKDF come from the germline V gene (reference sequence). The CDR3 nucleotides read TGTGCCACCAGTAAAACGTCCCAGGACAGCTTCCTCGGCTACGAGCAGTACTTC. Translation: CATSKTSQDSFLGYEQYF.

V and J are TRBV15 and TRBJ1-2; TRBD1 aligns across 8 bases. Germline V gene data show CDR1 as LNHNV and CDR2 as YYDKDF (reference sequence). The V gene end was trimmed by 3 bases and the J gene end by 3 bases; junction bases not matched to a gene: 6. The CDR3 is made up of 15 amino acids. CDR3 sequence reads: CATSRATGAYYGYTF. Here the CDR3 DNA reads TGTGCCACCAGCAGGGCGACAGGGGCGTACTATGGCTACACCTTC.

This clone was detected a few times. The chain employs TRBV25-1 and TRBJ1-5; TRBD1 matches 9 bases. The V and J ends lost 3 bases and 5 bases, in that order; junction bases with no gene match: 11. CDR3 length equals 17 residues. Germline V gives CDR1 MGHDK, CDR2 SYGVNS. The CDR3 reads CASSEGIWTGEDQPQHF. CDR3 DNA sequence: TGTGCCAGCAGTGAGGGGATCTGGACAGGGGAGGATCAGCCCCAGCATTTT.

The sample holds one count of this clone. The chain joins TRBV9 to TRBJ2-1; D may be TRBD2 (6 bases). The V gene lost 0 bases and the J gene lost 5 bases, with 9 bases spanning the gap. The CDR3 covers 14 residues. Germline V gene sequence: CDR1 SGDLS, CDR2 YYNGEE. The chain's CDR3 is CASSVGVADNEQFF. In DNA, the CDR3 is TGTGCCAGCAGCGTAGGGGTAGCGGACAATGAGCAGTTCTTC.

This chain connects TRBV7-9 to TRBJ1-5, with 9 bases that match TRBD1. V shed 5 bases, J shed 7 bases, and the junction held 9 bases outside the gene matches. This CDR3 spans 15 amino acids. The germline CDR1 and CDR2 sequences are SEHNR and FQNEAQ (reference sequence). The CDR3 nucleotides read TGTGCCAGCAGCCTAACAGGGGGCGGCGGACAGCCCCAGCATTTT. Encoded protein: CASSLTGGGGQPQHF.

The gene calls are TRBV6-4 and TRBJ2-3; 12 nucleotides match TRBD2. Germline V gene data show CDR1 as MRHNA and CDR2 as SNTAGT. The ends lost 0 bases at V and 5 bases at J; junction bases unmatched: 0. This CDR3 spans 15 amino acids. The CDR3 spells CASSDSTSGGDTQYF. In nucleotides, the CDR3 is TGTGCCAGCAGTGACTCGACTAGCGGGGGAGATACGCAGTATTTT.